Given below is one T cell receptor beta chain in context. Its antigen is not known. This sample stems from a study of cytomegalovirus exposure and HLA in healthy donors. PCR primers comprised 60 Vbeta and 13 Jbeta primers. The data were produced by immunoSEQ multiplex PCR, yet TCRdb's version contains in-frame clones alone and is incomplete. Of about 190,000 clones in the sample, roughly four fifths were seen once. The study's findings and limits: Later on, a genetic analysis was performed. It linked a missense variant in DCLRE1C with V- and J-gene trimming of TCR beta.

Trimming left V 0 bases short and J 6 bases short, with 6 bases between. CDR1 and CDR2 from the germline V gene are MNHEY and SVGAGI. This CDR3 is 12 amino acids long. The material sequenced was PBMCs. This clonotype was obtained from a woman in her twenties or thirties in good health and CMV-seropositive. The chain joins TRBV6-5 to TRBJ2-7; a possible D gene is TRBD2 (5 bases). Written as DNA, the CDR3 is TGTGCCAGCAGTTACTCGGGGAGCGAGCAGTACTTC. This gives the protein CASSYSGSEQYF.